The source of this T cell receptor beta chain is a study of T cells in Graves' hyperthyroidism and ophthalmopathy. For Graves' hyperthyroidism to be stable, ophthalmopathy could not progress within 18 months. Hyperthyroidism, newly diagnosed and lasting under 2 months, affected patients aged 18 to 65. This CDR3 has 16 amino acids. Per germline, CDR1 LGHNT and CDR2 FRNRAP. This clonotype was counted only a few times. One end of the junction does not line up with germline, which may come from a read error. Amplification targeted TCR beta CDR3 regions from RNA transcripts. TCR CDR3 regions were first amplified by RT-PCR with HTBI primers. TCRdb passed the multiplex PCR reads through MiXCR, listing each CDR3 protein once. The sample has 700,000 or so distinct CDR3 sequences; about a sixth are singletons.

The material sequenced was blood. V usage is TRBV12-5 and J usage is TRBJ1-3, with TRBD1 matching 9 bases. This TCR derives from a man in his late teens or twenties with Graves' hyperthyroidism. The CDR3 sequence: CASGRTGADSGDTIYF. The CDR3 region has the DNA TGTGCTAGTGGTCGGACAGGGGCAGACTCTGGAGACACCATATATTTT.